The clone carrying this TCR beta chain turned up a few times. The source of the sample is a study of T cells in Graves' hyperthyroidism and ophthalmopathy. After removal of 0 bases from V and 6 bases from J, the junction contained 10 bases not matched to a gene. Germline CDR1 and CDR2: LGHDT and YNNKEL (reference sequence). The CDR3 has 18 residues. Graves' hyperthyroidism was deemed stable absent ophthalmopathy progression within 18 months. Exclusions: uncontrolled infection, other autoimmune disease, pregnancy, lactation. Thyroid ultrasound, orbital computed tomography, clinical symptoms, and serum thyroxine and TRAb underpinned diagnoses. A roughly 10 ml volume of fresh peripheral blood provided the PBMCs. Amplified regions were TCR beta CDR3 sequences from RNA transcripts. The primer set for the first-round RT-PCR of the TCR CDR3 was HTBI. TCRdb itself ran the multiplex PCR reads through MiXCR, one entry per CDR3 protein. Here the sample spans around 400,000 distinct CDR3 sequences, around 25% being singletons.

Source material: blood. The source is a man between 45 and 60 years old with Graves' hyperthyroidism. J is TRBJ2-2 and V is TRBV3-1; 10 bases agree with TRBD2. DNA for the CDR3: TGTGCCAGCAGCCAAGATCCCGCTAGCGGGAGATTCGCCGGGGAGCTGTTTTTT. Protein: CASSQDPASGRFAGELFF.